This is a list of T cell receptor beta chains from one sample in a study of T cell repertoires in ileal Crohn's disease. TCRdb keeps only in-frame clones here, not all; method: immunoSEQ multiplex PCR. The profile shows thousands of clones, approximately 86% of them singletons. Material for sequencing was ileal tissue. These receptors all stem from an adult with Crohn's disease. The conserved cysteine and the conserved F or W are not part of the CDR3 here. Clone size is stated in some rows and not others, as once, few, many or a class when expanded.

J gene | V gene | clone size | CDR3 protein
TRBJ1-1 | TRBV10-2 | NA | ASSGREDTEAF
TRBJ2-3 | TRBV7-9 | NA | ASSLSGRADTQY
TRBJ2-5 | TRBV5-4 | few | ASSLRTSGQETQY
TRBJ2-7 | TRBV28 | NA | ASSPRLAGHYEQY
TRBJ1-1 | TRBV5-1 | NA | ASSLYQSNTEAF
TRBJ2-7 | TRBV28 | few | ASSVIRTAYYEQY
TRBJ1-3 | TRBV4-1 | NA | ASSQTGGSGNTIY
TRBJ2-5 | TRBV7-2 | NA | ASSSGGGPGETQY
TRBJ1-2 | TRBV7-9 | NA | ASSRDFYGYT
TRBJ2-1 | TRBV27 | NA | ASRGQGGLNEQF
TRBJ1-6 | TRBV5-1 | NA | ASSTGTAYNSPLH
TRBJ2-5 | TRBV29-1 | NA | SAGGASGRETQY
TRBJ2-3 | TRBV6-5 | NA | ASSYSGARSDTQY
TRBJ2-3 | TRBV6-5 | NA | ASTATSGSPDTQY
TRBJ2-5 | TRBV4-2 | once | ASSQDVTGAETQY
TRBJ2-2 | TRBV4-1 | NA | ASSQDTGWGGELF
TRBJ1-2 | TRBV7-2 | NA | ASSWGQNYGYT